This TCR beta chain came from a study of T cell responses to AZD1222 COVID-19 vaccine. Study-wide points: Mostly white British, mostly female donors; authors suggested clonal diversity may be underestimated. Per reports, nearly half of all spike-specific TCRs target regions that are unmutated in variants. There were vaccine-associated CD4 TCRs across spike, dominant at 160-218 and 743-854.

The V gene's germline CDR1 is MDHEN and CDR2 SYDVKM. Trimming removed 5 bases from V and 1 base from J, with 9 bases in between. The CDR3 totals 15 residues. As concerns this clone: The antigen is undetermined.

TCRdb's table, derived via immunoSEQ multiplex PCR, lists solely in-frame clones and lacks some. In the table there are about 130,000 clones, about 88% of which are singletons. Second doses were pooled across both intervals (about 4 or about 12 weeks). The rearrangement joins TRBV28 to TRBJ2-6, with D maybe TRBD1 (5 bases). Sequenced material: peripheral blood, taken 28 days after the second AZD1222 dose. The clonotype comes from an adult who received the AZD1222 COVID-19 vaccine. The CDR3 reads CASSRDSSGANVLTF. The CDR3, as DNA: TGTGCCAGCAGTCGTGACAGTTCTGGGGCCAACGTCCTGACTTTC. The full variable domain, in which reference TRBV28 and TRBJ2-6 provide the parts outside the CDR3, is DVKVTQSSRYLVKRTGEKVFLECVQDMDHENMFWYRQDPGLGLRLIYFSYDVKMKEKGDIPEGYSVSREKKERFSLILESASTNQTSMYLCASSRDSSGANVLTFGAGSRLTVL.